The T cell receptor beta chain described here comes from a study of T cell responses to AZD1222 COVID-19 vaccine. Second-dose schedules of about 4 or about 12 weeks were combined. This table comes from immunoSEQ multiplex PCR, and its TCRdb copy is limited to in-frame clones, with some not included. Here the sample spans 150,000 to 160,000 clones, about 87% being singletons. Study results and caveats: Close to half of spike-specific TCRs reportedly recognize unmutated variant regions.

For this clone: Its antigen is unidentified.

CDR1 MNHNS and CDR2 SASEGT come from the germline V gene. The CDR3 is 17 residues long. V was clipped by 2 bases and J by 5 bases, with 19 bases between them. The clonotype originates from an adult who received the AZD1222 COVID-19 vaccine. The specimen comprised peripheral blood, sampled 28 days after the second AZD1222 dose. This rearrangement joins TRBV6-1 to TRBJ2-1; D ambiguous. CDR3 sequence reads: CASSERTGPAANNEQFF. Written as DNA, the CDR3 is TGTGCCAGCAGTGAACGCACGGGTCCCGCGGCGAACAATGAGCAGTTCTTC.